Presented here are 10 T cell receptor beta chains from one specimen sequenced in a study of blood T cell repertoires in COVID-19. Libraries were prepared by immunoSEQ multiplex PCR; TCRdb keeps only in-frame clonotypes and omits some of them. The sample yields roughly 200,000 clones, about 85% seen once. The specimen sequenced was PBMCs or T cells enriched from blood (not recorded which). The receptors stem from a woman aged 25 to 39 who had recovered from COVID-19.

The V and J genes are TRBV27 and TRBJ2-7; a weak D match, TRBD1 (6 bases). Germline V gives CDR1 MNHEY, CDR2 SMNVEV (reference sequence). This CDR3 spans 14 amino acids. The V gene lost 2 bases and the J gene lost 4 bases, with 12 bases spanning the gap. This CDR3 is CASSLSNRDYEQYF. The CDR3 DNA follows: TGTGCCAGCAGTTTAAGTAACAGGGATTACGAGCAGTACTTC.

This clone was picked up a small number of times. The J gene is TRBJ2-3, the V gene TRBV7-8, with TRBD2 identical over 13 bases. The germline V gene encodes CDR1 SGHVS and CDR2 FQNEAQ. The CDR3 is 18 residues long. The V gene end was trimmed by 2 bases and the J gene end by 7 bases; junction bases not matched to a gene: 12. This CDR3 is CASSLPSTSGGVTNTQYF. The CDR3, as DNA: TGTGCCAGCAGCTTACCCTCCACTAGCGGGGGGGTAACAAATACGCAGTATTTT. The whole variable domain, filled in from reference TRBV7-8 and TRBJ2-3, reads GAGVSQSPRYKVAKRGQDVALRCDPISGHVSLFWYQQALGQGPEFLTYFQNEAQLDKSGLPSDRFFAERPEGSVSTLKIQRTQQEDSAVYLCASSLPSTSGGVTNTQYFGPGTRLTVL.

V and J are TRBV29-1 and TRBJ1-6, with TRBD1 matching over 8 bases. V was clipped by 4 bases and J by 9 bases; unmatched bases: 11. The CDR3 has 15 amino acids. Germline-derived CDR1 and CDR2 are SQVTM and ANQGSEA. The CDR3 reads CSVASSGGEGSPLHF. The CDR3 coding sequence is TGCAGCGTTGCTTCGTCAGGGGGCGAGGGTTCACCCCTCCACTTT. Supplemented by reference TRBV29-1 and TRBJ1-6, the full variable domain reads SAVISQKPSRDICQRGTSLTIQCQVDSQVTMMFWYRQQPGQSLTLIATANQGSEATYESGFVIDKFPISRPNLTFSTLTVSNMSPEDSSIYLCSVASSGGEGSPLHFGNGTRLTVT.

The chain is built from TRBV24-1 and TRBJ2-3, with 8 bases fitting TRBD2. Trimming removed 4 bases from V and 11 bases from J; junction bases left unmatched: 13. CDR1 is KGHDR and CDR2 is SFDVKD in the germline V gene. The CDR3 contains 15 residues. The CDR3 spells CATSDPRGGAGVQYF. The CDR3 DNA sequence: TGTGCCACCAGTGACCCTCGGGGGGGAGCAGGGGTGCAGTATTTT.

This clone is a singleton in its sample. The gene calls are TRBV30 and TRBJ2-2; TRBD1 aligns across 8 bases. V was pared by 5 bases and J by 0 bases, with 5 bases of the junction left unmatched. Germline CDR1 GTSNPN, CDR2 SVGIG (reference sequence). The CDR3 runs to 15 residues. CDR3 amino acids: CAWRRQGTNTGELFF. CDR3 nucleotide sequence: TGTGCCTGGCGCAGACAGGGGACGAACACCGGGGAGCTGTTTTTT. Drawing the rest from reference TRBV30 and TRBJ2-2, the complete variable domain is SQTIHQWPATLVQPVGSPLSLECTVEGTSNPNLYWYRQAAGRGLQLLFYSVGIGQISSEVPQNLSASRPQDRQFILSSKKLLLSDSGFYLCAWRRQGTNTGELFFGEGSRLTVL.

The chain carries TRBV5-1 and TRBJ1-6; 7 nucleotides line up with TRBD1. J was trimmed by 5 bases and V by 0 bases; bases with no gene match: 14. The CDR3 loop spans 19 amino acids. Per germline, CDR1 SGHRS and CDR2 YFSETQ. The CDR3 region is CASSLVRQGVTGNNSPLHF. The CDR3 nucleotides read TGCGCCAGCAGCTTGGTTAGACAGGGAGTCACCGGAAATAATTCACCCCTCCACTTT.

The V call is TRBV7-2, the J call TRBJ1-1; D perhaps matches TRBD1 (5 bases). V lost 6 bases to trimming and J lost 2 bases, with 10 bases between them. This CDR3 region has 13 residues. Germline CDR1 reads SGHTA; CDR2 reads FQGNSA. The CDR3 DNA follows: TGTGCCAGCAGGCGACAGAGAAACACTGAAGCTTTCTTT. It encodes CASRRQRNTEAFF.

The V call is TRBV30, the J call TRBJ2-5, with D perhaps TRBD2 (5 bases). With 3 bases removed from V and 7 bases from J, the gap between germline ends came to 18 bases. The CDR3 runs to 14 residues. Germline V lookup: CDR1 GTSNPN, CDR2 SVGIG (reference sequence). The CDR3 spells CAWRYPYFEGTQYF. CDR3 coding DNA: TGTGCCTGGAGATACCCCTATTTTGAGGGGACCCAGTACTTC. The full variable domain, in which reference TRBV30 and TRBJ2-5 provide the parts outside the CDR3, is SQTIHQWPATLVQPVGSPLSLECTVEGTSNPNLYWYRQAAGRGLQLLFYSVGIGQISSEVPQNLSASRPQDRQFILSSKKLLLSDSGFYLCAWRYPYFEGTQYFGPGTRLLVL.

This chain links TRBV6-5 with TRBJ1-1, with D possibly matching TRBD1 (6 bases). The V end was cut by 4 bases, the J end by 4 bases, with 10 bases between. The CDR3 spans 13 residues. CDR1 and CDR2 (germline): MNHEY, SVGAGI. The CDR3 DNA reads TGTGCCAGCAGTTCTAACAGGGTCACTGAAGCTTTCTTT. Encoded protein: CASSSNRVTEAFF.

The rearrangement joins TRBV18 to TRBJ1-2; 7 bases match TRBD1. Germline CDR1 is KGHSH and CDR2 is LQKENI. This CDR3 spans 15 amino acids. V trimming: 5 bases; J trimming: 4 bases; junction bases outside the gene matches: 10. The CDR3 loop is CASSTLTGEFYGYTF. The CDR3 coding sequence is TGTGCCAGCTCAACCCTCACAGGGGAGTTCTATGGCTACACCTTC.